Detailed here is one T cell receptor beta chain. These data come from a study of blood T cell repertoires in COVID-19. Study information: Samples came from the United States, Italy and Spain, spanning acute and convalescent COVID-19.

This CDR3 region has 14 residues. V dropped 2 bases and J dropped 5 bases, with 8 bases sitting between them. Per the germline V gene, CDR1 is SGDLS and CDR2 is YYNGEE. This study enrolled people aged about 18 to 95 from 24 US geographic areas. Original handling: Cell counts per sample came from amplifying reference gene primers. Assay used: immunoSEQ multiplex PCR; TCRdb lists only in-frame clones, some missing. The DNA gave D and trimming, while V, J and clone size come from that table. The sample contains nearly 250,000 clones, almost 85% of which appear only once. Sequencing input: PBMCs or T cells enriched from blood (not recorded which). This TCR derives from a woman aged 45-59 years with acute COVID-19. The chain uses TRBV9 and TRBJ1-6, with D maybe TRBD1 (6 bases). CDR3 sequence: CASSVDSHNSPLHF. Here the CDR3 DNA reads TGTGCCAGCAGCGTGGACAGCCATAATTCACCCCTCCACTTT. Combining the CDR3 with reference TRBV9 and TRBJ1-6 gives the whole variable domain DSGVTQTPKHLITATGQRVTLRCSPRSGDLSVYWYQQSLDQGLQFLIQYYNGEERAKGNILERFSAQQFPDLHSELNLSSLELGDSALYFCASSVDSHNSPLHFGNGTRLTVT.